This passage covers 3 T cell receptor beta chains from one sample sequenced in a study of cytomegalovirus exposure and HLA in healthy donors. TCRdb's copy holds only in-frame clones and misses some; the assay was immunoSEQ multiplex PCR. This table has approximately 160,000 clones, around nine tenths appearing once. Sample: PBMCs. The origin of the receptors is a woman between 18 and 29 years old in good health and CMV-seropositive.

The CDR3 spells CAISEPAGGVGSKNIQYF. The CDR3 DNA reads as TGTGCCATCAGTGAGCCGGCGGGTGGGGTGGGTTCCAAAAACATTCAGTACTTC. The V and J genes are TRBV10-3 and TRBJ2-4; D may be TRBD2 (5 bases). V lost 2 bases and J lost 2, with 19 bases in between. Per germline, CDR1 ENHRY and CDR2 SYGVKD. The CDR3 is 18 residues long.

The rearrangement links TRBV7-8 to TRBJ2-7, with a possible D match to TRBD2 (5 bases). The CDR3 extends over 15 amino acids. The V gene's germline CDR1 is SGHVS and CDR2 FQNEAQ. Trimming shortened V by 2 bases and J by 2 bases, and 13 bases separated the two germline ends. CDR3 nucleotides: TGTGCCAGCAGCTTATTCAGCGGATTTACCTACGAGCAGTACTTC. Encoded protein: CASSLFSGFTYEQYF.

The V call is TRBV30, the J call TRBJ1-1; 11 positions agree with TRBD1. The germline CDR1 and CDR2 sequences are GTSNPN and SVGIG (reference sequence). J gave up 0 bases and V 1 base, and 7 bases lay outside the gene matches. This CDR3 has 17 residues. The CDR3 is CAWSGRDRGSMNTEAFF. Here the CDR3 DNA reads TGTGCCTGGAGTGGCAGGGACAGGGGGAGCATGAACACTGAAGCTTTCTTT.